This T cell receptor (beta chain) was recovered during a study of vaccination effects on CD4 cells after COVID-19. Looking at the study overall: Post-vaccine sampling took place a median of 72 days after the second dose. Study outcomes and limitations: Clones that were induced by infection or by vaccine showed marked contraction late after vaccination.

Assay: immunoSEQ multiplex PCR; the TCRdb copy retains only in-frame clones and omits some. The table lists 60,000 to 85,000 clones, 74% of them singletons. Germline lookup yields CDR1 MNHEY and CDR2 SVGAGI. The CDR3 loop spans 16 amino acids. The V segment lost 0 bases and the J segment 5 bases; nucleotides outside the gene matches: 4. Comments on this clone: Its antigen is currently unknown.

Antigen-specific CD4+ T cells were expanded with viral peptide pools in the ViraFEST assay before sequencing. Culture proceeded for 10 days, and CD4+ T cells were then isolated. Participants completed two doses of the BNT162b2 or mRNA-1273 vaccine. The V call is TRBV6-5, the J call TRBJ2-5; 12 positions agree with TRBD1. The sample was CD4+ T cells from PBMCs cultured with HCoV-229E spike peptides, taken after COVID-19 vaccination. The source is a human donor who received a COVID-19 vaccine. The CDR3 sequence is CASSYSGQGASETQYF. The CDR3 bases are TGTGCCAGCAGTTACTCGGGACAGGGGGCTAGCGAGACCCAGTACTTC.